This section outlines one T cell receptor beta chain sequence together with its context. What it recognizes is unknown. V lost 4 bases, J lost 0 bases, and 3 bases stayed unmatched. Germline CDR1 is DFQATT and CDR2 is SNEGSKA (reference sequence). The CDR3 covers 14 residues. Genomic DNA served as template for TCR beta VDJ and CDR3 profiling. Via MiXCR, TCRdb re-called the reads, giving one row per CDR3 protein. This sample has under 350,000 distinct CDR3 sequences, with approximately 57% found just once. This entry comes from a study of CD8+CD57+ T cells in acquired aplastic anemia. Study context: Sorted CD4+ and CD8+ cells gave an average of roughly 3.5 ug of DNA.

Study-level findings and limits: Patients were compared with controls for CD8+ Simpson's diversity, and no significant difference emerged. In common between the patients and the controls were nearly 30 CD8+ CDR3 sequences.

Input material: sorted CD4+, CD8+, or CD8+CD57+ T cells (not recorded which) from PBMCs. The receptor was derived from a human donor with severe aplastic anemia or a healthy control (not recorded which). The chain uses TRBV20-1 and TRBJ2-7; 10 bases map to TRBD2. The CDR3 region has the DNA TGCAGTGCTAAAACTAGCGGGGCCTCCTACGAGCAGTACTTC. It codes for CSAKTSGASYEQYF.